Below are 27 T cell receptor beta chains sequenced from a single sample in a study of shared clonotypes between healthy human individuals (dated by TCRdb to 2020 to 2021). The library was built by means of the immunoSEQ multiplex PCR assay. TCRdb retrieved this table from immuneACCESS and kept in-frame rearrangements only. Not all clones are present; in checked studies, unresolved V genes account for under half, and no reason is known for the remainder. This sample holds approximately 1.9 million clones; just under 95% were observed only once. About 1.6% of the sample is held by the ten biggest clonotypes. For the CD8 naive samples, CD45RO-negative cells were positively selected for CCR7, yielding a CD45RA+CCR7+ population from which TemRA cells were excluded. Material for sequencing was naive CD8+ T cells from PBMCs. The cell subset or site label corresponds to: CD45RA+CCR7+. The receptors shown here come from a young man in good health. Some clones in this sample may be carry-over from other donors' samples.

V gene TRBV29-1 combines with J gene TRBJ1-2, with a weak D call TRBD1 (6 bases). This CDR3 has 16 amino acids. Germline CDR1 reads SQVTM; CDR2 reads ANQGSEA. Trimming removed 6 bases at V and 1 base at J, with 21 bases between. The CDR3 region is CSVLTGGGGLNYGYTF. The CDR3 nucleotides read TGCAGCGTCCTGACAGGTGGGGGGGGTCTTAACTATGGCTACACCTTC.

In regard to this clone: Additional DNA sequences in this sample encode the identical CDR3. The chain couples TRBV4-1 to TRBJ2-3; 7 bases are a match to TRBD2. The CDR3 consists of 13 residues. Per the germline V gene, CDR1 is MGHRA and CDR2 is YSYEKL. Trimming took 4 bases from V and 4 from J; bases not matched to a gene: 2. The CDR3 is CASSPGGSDTQYF. CDR3 nucleotides: TGCGCCAGCAGCCCGGGAGGTTCAGATACGCAGTATTTT.

The rearrangement links TRBV4-1 to TRBJ2-1; the D gene is possibly TRBD2 (6 bases). The CDR3 covers 16 residues. Germline CDR1 is MGHRA and CDR2 is YSYEKL. Deletions cut 5 bases from V and 4 bases from J, with 18 bases between. The CDR3 DNA reads as TGCGCCAGCAGCGAAGGACCAGCGGGCTCATACAATGAGCAGTTCTTC. It is translated as CASSEGPAGSYNEQFF.

This clone showed up just once. This chain joins TRBV6-1 and TRBJ2-6, with D hard to call. V was pared by 11 bases and J by 0 bases, with 14 bases between. Germline values: CDR1 MNHNS, CDR2 SASEGT. The CDR3 has 15 amino acids. The CDR3 DNA is TGTGCCGGCCCAAAGAGAAGCTCTGGGGCCAACGTCCTGACTTTC. Encoded protein: CAGPKRSSGANVLTF.

The chain carries TRBV29-1 and TRBJ2-1; 7 nucleotides agree with TRBD1. Germline-derived CDR1 and CDR2 are SQVTM and ANQGSEA. J was trimmed by 12 bases and V by 1 base; bases with no gene match: 15. This CDR3 region has 15 residues. CDR3 DNA sequence: TGCAGCGTTGAAGGTACAGGGGCGAGGTCAAGGGGGCAGTTCTTC. It yields the protein CSVEGTGARSRGQFF.

The V gene is TRBV19, the J gene TRBJ2-7; D unresolved. Trimming removed 5 bases from V and 3 bases from J, with 11 bases in between. Per germline, CDR1 LNHDA and CDR2 SQIVND (reference sequence). The CDR3 is 13 residues long. CDR3 DNA sequence: TGTGCCAGTAGTCACGGCTTGATCTACGAGCAGTACTTC. Translation: CASSHGLIYEQYF.

This chain uses TRBV7-3 with TRBJ2-3; D ambiguous. Trimming removed 5 bases at V and 0 bases at J, with 9 bases between. The germline CDR1 and CDR2 sequences are SGHTA and FQGTGA. This CDR3 is 14 amino acids long. The CDR3 reads CASSPSGSTDTQYF. Here the CDR3 DNA reads TGTGCCAGCAGCCCCTCGGGTAGCACAGATACGCAGTATTTT.

This rearrangement joins TRBV7-9 to TRBJ2-1; 10 nucleotides agree with TRBD2. Looked up from germline, CDR1 is SEHNR and CDR2 is FQNEAQ (reference sequence). The CDR3 loop spans 18 amino acids. The V and J ends lost 1 base and 4 bases, in that order; junction bases with no gene match: 10. This CDR3 reads CASSLDLLAGVTYNEQFF. CDR3 bases: TGTGCCAGCAGCTTAGATCTCCTAGCGGGAGTCACATACAATGAGCAGTTCTTC. Full variable domain (missing parts from reference TRBV7-9 and TRBJ2-1): DTGVSQNPRHKITKRGQNVTFRCDPISEHNRLYWYRQTLGQGPEFLTYFQNEAQLEKSRLLSDRFSAERPKGSFSTLEIQRTEQGDSAMYLCASSLDLLAGVTYNEQFFGPGTRLTVL.

This clone appeared a single time. J is TRBJ2-7 and V is TRBV6-6; D is uncertain. Germline loops: CDR1 MNHNY, CDR2 SVGAGI (reference sequence). Trimming removed 7 bases at V and 2 bases at J, with 18 bases between. The CDR3 has 15 residues. CDR3 region: CASTPGPTSAYEQYF. Written as DNA, the CDR3 is TGTGCCAGCACCCCTGGTCCGACGTCAGCCTACGAGCAGTACTTC.

The genes are TRBV7-6 and TRBJ2-1, with a tentative D call TRBD2 (6 bases). Trimming cost V 8 bases and J 8 bases, with 22 bases left between them. CDR1 and CDR2 from the germline V gene are SGHVS and FNYEAQ. CDR3 length: 15 residues. The CDR3 DNA follows: TGTGCCAGCTCATTGGGGCGGGACCTGCTAGATGAGCAGTTCTTC. Translation gives CASSLGRDLLDEQFF.

The V gene is TRBV6-1, the J gene TRBJ1-4, with D possibly matching TRBD1 (6 bases). The V end was cut by 6 bases, the J end by 8 bases, with 19 bases between. This CDR3 comprises 15 residues. Germline V gives CDR1 MNHNS, CDR2 SASEGT. CDR3 residues: CASRSTGTKREKLFF. Written as DNA, the CDR3 is TGTGCCAGCAGATCCACCGGGACAAAAAGGGAAAAACTGTTTTTT.

The chain is built from TRBV28 and TRBJ1-1; D gene uncertain. The germline V gene has CDR1 MDHEN and CDR2 SYDVKM. Trimming pared 5 bases from V and 1 base from J, leaving 11 bases between. CDR3 size: 14 residues. DNA of the CDR3: TGTGCCAGCAGTGTAAACAAATGGAACACTGAAGCTTTCTTT. Protein: CASSVNKWNTEAFF. Looking up the rest from reference TRBV28 and TRBJ1-1 gives the full variable domain: DVKVTQSSRYLVKRTGEKVFLECVQDMDHENMFWYRQDPGLGLRLIYFSYDVKMKEKGDIPEGYSVSREKKERFSLILESASTNQTSMYLCASSVNKWNTEAFFGQGTRLTVV.

V usage is TRBV5-6 and J usage is TRBJ1-1; 9 nucleotides match TRBD1. V was clipped by 2 bases and J by 7 bases; unmatched bases: 3. CDR3 length equals 13 residues. Germline V gene data show CDR1 as SGHDT and CDR2 as YYEEEE. CDR3 in amino acids: CASSFTGGVEAFF. CDR3 bases: TGTGCCAGCAGCTTCACAGGGGGCGTTGAAGCTTTCTTT.

The chain links TRBV9 to TRBJ2-7; D unclear. Germline CDR1 is SGDLS and CDR2 is YYNGEE. V dropped 3 bases and J dropped 1 base, with 11 bases sitting between them. The CDR3 covers 14 residues. The CDR3 sequence: CASSASSVSYEQYF. CDR3 DNA sequence: TGTGCCAGCAGCGCCTCTTCAGTTTCCTACGAGCAGTACTTC.

The V call is TRBV9, the J call TRBJ2-5; TRBD1 matches 8 bases. Germline V gene lookup returns CDR1 SGDLS and CDR2 YYNGEE. With 3 bases clipped from V and 2 bases from J, the junction kept 3 bases outside the gene matches. The CDR3 totals 14 residues. CDR3 residues: CASSDRGSQETQYF. The DNA of the CDR3 is TGTGCCAGCAGCGACAGGGGGTCTCAAGAGACCCAGTACTTC.

The genes are TRBV7-9 and TRBJ2-7, with 8 bases matching TRBD1. Germline loops: CDR1 SEHNR, CDR2 FQNEAQ (reference sequence). V was pared by 5 bases and J by 3 bases, with 6 bases of the junction left unmatched. The CDR3 covers 14 residues. The CDR3 coding sequence is TGTGCCAGCAGCCCTAGGACAGGGAGCTACGAGCAGTACTTC. Translation gives CASSPRTGSYEQYF.

This chain joins TRBV27 and TRBJ1-1; D possibly corresponds to TRBD1 (5 bases). The CDR3 runs to 12 residues. Between the trimmed V and J ends, which lost 10 bases and 6 bases, there was a span of 15 bases. The germline CDR1 and CDR2 sequences are MNHEY and SMNVEV (reference sequence). Here the CDR3 DNA reads TGTGCCACGGGGGTCGCGTGGGCTGAAGCTTTCTTT. It translates to CATGVAWAEAFF.

This sequence joins TRBV19 and TRBJ1-4, with 8 bases fitting TRBD1. This CDR3 has 14 amino acids. CDR1 and CDR2 from the germline V gene are LNHDA and SQIVND (reference sequence). Trimming took 6 bases from V and 6 from J; bases not matched to a gene: 6. CDR3 in DNA: TGTGCCAGTAGAACAGGGGGGACAGATGAAAAACTGTTTTTT. Translating gives CASRTGGTDEKLFF.

V is TRBV9 and J is TRBJ2-1; 10 nucleotides line up with TRBD2. Germline V gene lookup returns CDR1 SGDLS and CDR2 YYNGEE. CDR3 length: 16 amino acids. With V trimmed by 0 bases and J by 8 bases, 8 bases remained unmatched. CDR3 in DNA: TGTGCCAGCAGCGTAGGGGAGCGGGAGGGCCTGGATGAGCAGTTCTTC. It is translated as CASSVGEREGLDEQFF.

For this clone: The same CDR3 arises from other DNA sequences in this sample as well. CDR3 nucleotides: TGCAGCGTGTACAGGGGGGATTCCTACGAGCAGTACTTC. Its translation: CSVYRGDSYEQYF. V gene TRBV29-1 combines with J gene TRBJ2-7; 8 bases line up with TRBD1. Per germline, CDR1 SQVTM and CDR2 ANQGSEA. The junction had 5 bases not matched to a gene; V was cut back by 6 bases and J by 1 base. The CDR3 runs to 13 residues.

The chain employs TRBV7-9 and TRBJ1-4; D gene unclear. The CDR3 loop spans 16 amino acids. V lost 5 bases to trimming and J lost 8 bases, with 21 bases between them. In germline, CDR1 is SEHNR, CDR2 FQNEAQ (reference sequence). CDR3 sequence reads: CASSPDLGGSREKLFF. The CDR3 DNA reads TGTGCCAGCAGCCCTGACTTGGGCGGTTCCAGGGAAAAACTGTTTTTT.

The rearrangement uses TRBV5-1 and TRBJ2-2; 8 bases line up with TRBD1. The CDR3 sequence is 14 residues long. With V trimmed by 4 bases and J by 4 bases, 3 bases remained unmatched. From germline, CDR1 is SGHRS and CDR2 YFSETQ. CDR3 in amino acids: CASSPGQVTGELFF. For the CDR3, the DNA is TGCGCCAGCAGCCCGGGACAGGTCACCGGGGAGCTGTTTTTT. The variable domain in full, completed from reference TRBV5-1 and TRBJ2-2, reads KAGVTQTPRYLIKTRGQQVTLSCSPISGHRSVSWYQQTPGQGLQFLFEYFSETQRNKGNFPGRFSGRQFSNSRSEMNVSTLELGDSALYLCASSPGQVTGELFFGEGSRLTVL.

V usage is TRBV7-8 and J usage is TRBJ2-2, with D tentatively TRBD1 (5 bases). CDR1 and CDR2 (germline): SGHVS, FQNEAQ. V shed 7 bases and J shed 5 bases, with 17 bases lying between them. This CDR3 has 15 residues. The CDR3 DNA is TGTGCCAGCACGGAACGACAGATCCAAACCGGGGAGCTGTTTTTT. Translation: CASTERQIQTGELFF. The variable domain in full, with the rest retrieved from reference TRBV7-8 and TRBJ2-2, is GAGVSQSPRYKVAKRGQDVALRCDPISGHVSLFWYQQALGQGPEFLTYFQNEAQLDKSGLPSDRFFAERPEGSVSTLKIQRTQQEDSAVYLCASTERQIQTGELFFGEGSRLTVL.

The rearrangement links TRBV6-6 to TRBJ2-1, with 7 bases identical to TRBD2. The CDR3 has 16 amino acids. Germline V gene sequence: CDR1 MNHNY, CDR2 SVGAGI (reference sequence). J was trimmed by 5 bases and V by 0 bases; bases with no gene match: 7. Here the CDR3 DNA reads TGTGCCAGCAGTTACTCGACTAGCCCCAAGAACAATGAGCAGTTCTTC. This translates into CASSYSTSPKNNEQFF.

V usage is TRBV6-9 and J usage is TRBJ2-1; D unresolved. The CDR3 sequence is 14 residues long. Germline V gene lookup returns CDR1 MNHGY and CDR2 SVAAGI. Trimming pared 2 bases from V and 4 bases from J, leaving 9 bases between. The CDR3 DNA sequence: TGTGCCAGCAGTTATCCCTACTGGTACAATGAGCAGTTCTTC. Protein sequence: CASSYPYWYNEQFF.

The V call is TRBV13, the J call TRBJ2-6, with 7 bases aligning to TRBD1. The CDR3 loop spans 17 amino acids. V lost 1 base, J lost 0 bases, and 3 bases stayed unmatched. Germline CDR1 PRHDT, CDR2 FYEKMQ (reference sequence). The CDR3 loop is CASSLEQGFSGANVLTF. For the CDR3, the DNA is TGTGCCAGCAGCTTAGAACAGGGGTTCTCTGGGGCCAACGTCCTGACTTTC.

The gene calls are TRBV19 and TRBJ2-1, with D possibly being TRBD2 (6 bases). The ends were cut back, 7 bases at V and 8 bases at J, with 27 bases in the middle. CDR1 is LNHDA, CDR2 SQIVND, per germline (reference sequence). The length of the CDR3 is 17 residues. This chain's CDR3 is CASTKKRPTSRGDEQFF. The CDR3 DNA is TGTGCCAGTACCAAAAAGAGGCCCACTAGCCGTGGGGATGAGCAGTTCTTC.